The rows below give T cell receptor beta chains drawn from one sample of a study of cytotoxic CD8 clonotypes in ibrutinib-treated CLL. Assay: immunoSEQ multiplex PCR; the TCRdb copy retains only in-frame clones and omits some. The repertoire consists of approximately 150,000 clones, with 60% to 80% occurring once and the leading ten covering 25% to 35%. The sequenced sample was PBMCs, obtained after 12 months of ibrutinib treatment. The receptors originated from a human donor with chronic lymphocytic leukemia. The CDR3 runs from the conserved cysteine through the conserved F or W. The D gene is left open where the match is weak. Part of the rows lack a size; the others show once, few, many or a class for expanded clones.

J gene,D gene,V gene,clone size,CDR3 protein,CDR3 DNA
TRBJ2-7,.,TRBV29-1,few,CSVAGRRNSYEQYF,TGCAGCGTTGCAGGGCGGCGCAACTCCTACGAGCAGTACTTC
TRBJ2-7,TRBD2,TRBV29-1,.,CSVLGGETYEQYF,TGCAGCGTTTTGGGGGGGGAGACCTACGAGCAGTACTTC
TRBJ1-1,.,TRBV20-1,.,CSAMLNTEAFF,TGCAGTGCAATGTTGAACACTGAAGCTTTCTTT
TRBJ2-1,TRBD2,TRBV4-1,.,CASSQDTSVGLASEQFF,TGCGCCAGCAGCCAAGATACCTCCGTGGGACTAGCGTCGGAGCAGTTCTTC
TRBJ1-5,.,TRBV27,medium-sized,CASSLVVNQPQHF,TGTGCCAGCAGTTTAGTGGTGAATCAGCCCCAGCATTTT
TRBJ2-1,.,TRBV19,.,CASSMQGWHEQFF,TGTGCCAGTAGTATGCAGGGTTGGCATGAGCAGTTCTTC
TRBJ1-2,.,TRBV27,.,CASSLDGTTGYTF,TGTGCCAGCAGCCTAGACGGGACGACAGGCTACACCTTC
TRBJ1-2,TRBD1,TRBV6-5,.,CASRGQGAVGYGYTF,TGTGCCAGCAGGGGACAGGGGGCTGTTGGCTATGGCTACACCTTC
TRBJ1-4,TRBD1,TRBV5-1,.,CASSLRSRDRGFEKLFF,TGCGCCAGCAGCTTGAGGAGCCGGGACAGGGGGTTTGAAAAACTGTTTTTT
TRBJ2-7,TRBD1,TRBV25-1,.,CASSVSGTGVEQYF,TGTGCCAGCAGTGTCTCCGGGACAGGGGTCGAGCAGTACTTC
TRBJ1-3,.,TRBV7-3,.,CASSFPLTRFSGNTIYF,TGTGCCAGCAGCTTCCCGCTTACCAGGTTCTCTGGAAACACCATATATTTT
TRBJ2-2,TRBD1,TRBV7-6,few,CASSFLGTGTTGELFF,TGTGCCAGCAGCTTCTTAGGGACAGGGACCACCGGGGAGCTGTTTTTT
TRBJ2-3,.,TRBV4-1,.,CASSQAGDDTQYF,TGCGCCAGCAGCCAAGCCGGGGACGATACGCAGTATTTT
TRBJ2-3,TRBD1,TRBV28,.,CASSQIGTGSTDTQYF,TGTGCCAGCAGTCAAATCGGGACAGGGAGCACAGATACGCAGTATTTT
TRBJ1-1,.,TRBV6-5,.,CASSYSAGTTEAFF,TGTGCCAGCAGTTATTCCGCAGGGACCACTGAAGCTTTCTTT
TRBJ2-7,.,TRBV7-2,.,CASSLAPYEQYF,TGTGCCAGCAGCTTAGCCCCCTACGAGCAGTACTTC
TRBJ2-3,TRBD1,TRBV7-2,.,CASSPPRDRAVDTQYF,TGTGCCAGCAGTCCACCCAGGGACAGGGCTGTGGATACGCAGTATTTT
TRBJ2-3,.,TRBV1,many,CTSSQETGGGIKSTDTQYF,TGCACCAGCAGCCAAGAAACGGGCGGGGGTATCAAAAGCACAGATACGCAGTATTTT
TRBJ2-5,.,TRBV5-1,once,CASSRKIWEQQETQYF,TGCGCCAGCAGCCGCAAAATTTGGGAACAGCAAGAGACCCAGTACTTC
TRBJ2-5,.,TRBV20-1,few,CSARGQETQYF,TGCAGTGCTAGGGGGCAAGAGACCCAGTACTTC
TRBJ2-7,TRBD1,TRBV19,.,CASMSGQGIYEQYF,TGTGCCAGTATGTCCGGACAGGGAATCTACGAGCAGTACTTC
TRBJ1-3,.,TRBV6-1,.,CASSESITVSGNTIYF,TGTGCCAGCAGTGAATCAATAACGGTCTCTGGAAACACCATATATTTT
TRBJ1-4,.,TRBV7-9,.,CASVGGWANEKLFF,TGTGCCAGCGTCGGGGGTTGGGCTAATGAAAAACTGTTTTTT
TRBJ1-2,.,TRBV19,.,CASSITWTNYGYTF,TGTGCCAGTAGTATAACATGGACCAACTATGGCTACACCTTC
TRBJ1-6,.,TRBV5-1,few,CASSGDGSNSPLHF,TGCGCCAGCTCTGGGGACGGAAGTAATTCACCCCTCCACTTT
TRBJ2-2,.,TRBV7-7,.,CASSLRDSGELFF,TGTGCCAGCAGCTTAAGGGACTCCGGGGAGCTGTTTTTT
TRBJ2-7,TRBD2,TRBV9,.,CASSAPRTSAQSYEQYF,TGTGCCAGCAGCGCCCCTCGGACTAGCGCCCAATCCTACGAGCAGTACTTC
TRBJ1-2,.,TRBV7-2,few,CASSLKTANYGYTF,TGTGCCAGCAGCTTAAAGACCGCTAACTATGGCTACACCTTC
TRBJ2-7,TRBD2,TRBV11-1,.,CASSLAYPSGTTSYEQYF,TGTGCCAGCAGCTTAGCGTACCCTAGCGGGACCACCTCCTACGAGCAGTACTTC
TRBJ1-1,.,TRBV11-2,few,CACRGPTNTEAFF,TGTGCCTGTAGGGGACCGACGAACACTGAAGCTTTCTTT
TRBJ2-7,.,TRBV9,.,CASSESPDRPLRSYEQYF,TGTGCCAGCAGCGAGTCACCCGACAGGCCCTTAAGATCCTACGAGCAGTACTTC
TRBJ1-4,TRBD1,TRBV6-5,.,CASTQTGTANEKLFF,TGTGCCAGCACCCAAACAGGGACAGCTAATGAAAAACTGTTTTTT
TRBJ1-3,TRBD1,TRBV7-3,once,CASSLDRASGNTIYF,TGTGCCAGCAGCTTAGACAGGGCTTCTGGAAACACCATATATTTT
TRBJ2-2,TRBD1,TRBV5-4,.,CASRYRDSVEPGELFF,TGTGCCAGCAGATACCGGGACAGCGTAGAGCCCGGGGAGCTGTTTTTT
TRBJ2-7,TRBD1,TRBV5-1,.,CASSEQGSPYEQYF,TGCGCCAGCAGCGAACAGGGGTCCCCTTACGAGCAGTACTTC
TRBJ1-2,.,TRBV11-2,.,CASSSTSNYGYTF,TGTGCCAGCAGTTCCACGTCTAACTATGGCTACACCTTC
TRBJ2-5,TRBD1,TRBV7-9,.,CASAARGGAGETQYF,TGTGCCAGCGCTGCGAGAGGGGGCGCGGGAGAGACCCAGTACTTC
TRBJ2-5,.,TRBV5-6,.,CASSLDRGVQETQYF,TGTGCCAGCAGCTTGGATAGGGGGGTCCAAGAGACCCAGTACTTC
TRBJ1-4,TRBD1,TRBV28,.,CASSLGGRGRNEKLFF,TGTGCCAGCAGTTTAGGGGGCAGGGGGAGAAATGAAAAACTGTTTTTT
TRBJ2-6,.,TRBV6-4,.,CASSDSGGAGANVLTF,TGTGCCAGCAGTGACTCGGGGGGAGCAGGGGCCAACGTCCTGACTTTC
TRBJ2-3,TRBD2,TRBV6-1,.,CASSTAGGPDTQYF,TGTGCCAGCAGTACGGCGGGGGGGCCGGATACGCAGTATTTT
TRBJ1-5,.,TRBV27,.,CASRGPAVGQPQHF,TGTGCCAGCAGAGGGCCCGCAGTAGGGCAGCCCCAGCATTTT
TRBJ2-7,TRBD2,TRBV7-8,.,CASSLGSTSGSSYEQYF,TGTGCCAGCAGCTTAGGGTCGACTAGCGGGAGCTCCTACGAGCAGTACTTC
TRBJ1-4,.,TRBV28,.,CASSLENGGEKLFF,TGTGCCAGCAGTCTAGAGAACGGTGGTGAAAAACTGTTTTTT
TRBJ1-2,.,TRBV19,.,CASSTRDPYYGYTF,TGTGCCAGTAGTACCCGGGACCCCTACTATGGCTACACCTTC
TRBJ2-3,TRBD2,TRBV7-6,few,CASSFGLGDTDTQYF,TGTGCCAGCAGCTTCGGACTAGGGGACACAGATACGCAGTATTTT